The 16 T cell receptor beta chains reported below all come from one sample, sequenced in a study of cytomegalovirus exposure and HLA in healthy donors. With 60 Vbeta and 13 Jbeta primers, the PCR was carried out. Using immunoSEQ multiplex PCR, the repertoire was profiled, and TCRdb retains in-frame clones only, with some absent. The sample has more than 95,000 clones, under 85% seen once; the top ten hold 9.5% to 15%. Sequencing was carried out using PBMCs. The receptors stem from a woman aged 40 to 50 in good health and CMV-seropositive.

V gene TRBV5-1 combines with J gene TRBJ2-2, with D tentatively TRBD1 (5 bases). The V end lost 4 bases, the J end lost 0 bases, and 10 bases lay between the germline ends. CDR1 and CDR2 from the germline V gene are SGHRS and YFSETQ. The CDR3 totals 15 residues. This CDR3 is CASSPDSPNTGELFF. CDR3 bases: TGCGCCAGCAGCCCAGACAGCCCGAACACCGGGGAGCTGTTTTTT.

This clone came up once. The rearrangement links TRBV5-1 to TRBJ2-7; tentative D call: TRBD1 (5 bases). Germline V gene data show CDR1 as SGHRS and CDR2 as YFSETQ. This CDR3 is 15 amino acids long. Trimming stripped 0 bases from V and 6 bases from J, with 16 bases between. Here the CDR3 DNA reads TGCGCCAGCAGCTTGGGCAGGGCCTTAAGTGGCGAGCAGTACTTC. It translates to CASSLGRALSGEQYF.

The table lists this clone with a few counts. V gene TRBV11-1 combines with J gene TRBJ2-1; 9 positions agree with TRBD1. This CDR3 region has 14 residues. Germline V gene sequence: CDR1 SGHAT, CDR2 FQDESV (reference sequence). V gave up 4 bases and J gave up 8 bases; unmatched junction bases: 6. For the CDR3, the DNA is TGTGCCAGCAGCTCGGGACAGGGTTACGATGAGCAGTTCTTC. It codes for CASSSGQGYDEQFF.

The CDR3: CSVGAGGSYEQYF. The CDR3 nucleotides read TGCAGCGTTGGGGCGGGAGGAAGCTACGAGCAGTACTTC. This chain links TRBV29-1 with TRBJ2-7, with TRBD2 matching over 8 bases. Trimming cost V 4 bases and J 3 bases; bases outside gene matches: 5. Germline-derived CDR1 and CDR2 are SQVTM and ANQGSEA. CDR3 length: 13 amino acids.

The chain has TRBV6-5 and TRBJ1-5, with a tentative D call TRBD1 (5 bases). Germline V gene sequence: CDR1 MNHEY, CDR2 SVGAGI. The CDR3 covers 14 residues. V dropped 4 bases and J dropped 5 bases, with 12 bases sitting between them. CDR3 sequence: CASSFRQGYQPQHF. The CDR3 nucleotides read TGTGCCAGCAGTTTTCGCCAGGGATATCAGCCCCAGCATTTT.

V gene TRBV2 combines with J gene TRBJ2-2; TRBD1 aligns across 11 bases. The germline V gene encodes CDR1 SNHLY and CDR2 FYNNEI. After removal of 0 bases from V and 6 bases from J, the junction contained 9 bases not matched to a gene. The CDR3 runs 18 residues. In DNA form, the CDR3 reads TGTGCCAGCAGTGAAGCGCTTCACGGGACAGGGGGGGCCGGGGAGCTGTTTTTT. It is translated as CASSEALHGTGGAGELFF.

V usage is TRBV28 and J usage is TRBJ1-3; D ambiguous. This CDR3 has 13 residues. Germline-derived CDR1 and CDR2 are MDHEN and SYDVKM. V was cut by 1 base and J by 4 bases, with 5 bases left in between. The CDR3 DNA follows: TGTGCCAGCAGTTTATTAGCCGGAAACACCATATATTTT. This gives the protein CASSLLAGNTIYF.

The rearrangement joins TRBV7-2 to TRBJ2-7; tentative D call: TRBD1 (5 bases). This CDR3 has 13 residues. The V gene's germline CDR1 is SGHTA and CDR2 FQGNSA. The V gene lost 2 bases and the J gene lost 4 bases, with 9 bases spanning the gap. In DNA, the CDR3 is TGTGCCAGCAGCTTACCAGGGCTATACGAGCAGTACTTC. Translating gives CASSLPGLYEQYF. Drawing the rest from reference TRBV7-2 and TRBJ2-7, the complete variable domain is GAGVSQSPSNKVTEKGKDVELRCDPISGHTALYWYRQSLGQGLEFLIYFQGNSAPDKSGLPSDRFSAERTGGSVSTLTIQRTQQEDSAVYLCASSLPGLYEQYFGPGTRLTVT.

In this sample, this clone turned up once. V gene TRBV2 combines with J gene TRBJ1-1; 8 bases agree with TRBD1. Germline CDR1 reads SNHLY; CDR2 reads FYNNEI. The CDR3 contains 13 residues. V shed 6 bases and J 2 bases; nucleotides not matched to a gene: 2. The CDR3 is CASRDRANTEAFF. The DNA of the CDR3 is TGTGCCAGCAGGGACAGGGCCAACACTGAAGCTTTCTTT.

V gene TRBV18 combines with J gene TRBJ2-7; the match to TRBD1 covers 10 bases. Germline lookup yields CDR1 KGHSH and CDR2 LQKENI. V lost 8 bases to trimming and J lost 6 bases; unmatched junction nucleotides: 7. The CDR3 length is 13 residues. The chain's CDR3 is CASERDRGSEQYF. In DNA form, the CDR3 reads TGTGCCAGCGAGCGGGACAGGGGTTCCGAGCAGTACTTC. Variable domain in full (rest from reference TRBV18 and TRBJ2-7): NAGVMQNPRHLVRRRGQEARLRCSPMKGHSHVYWYRQLPEEGLKFMVYLQKENIIDESGMPKERFSAEFPKEGPSILRIQQVVRGDSAAYFCASERDRGSEQYFGPGTRLTVT.

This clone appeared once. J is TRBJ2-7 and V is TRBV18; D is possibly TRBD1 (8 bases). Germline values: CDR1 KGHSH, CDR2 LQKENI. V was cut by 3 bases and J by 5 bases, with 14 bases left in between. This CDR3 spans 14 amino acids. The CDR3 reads CASSPGQGGNEQYF. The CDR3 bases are TGTGCCAGCTCACCTGGACAGGGAGGGAACGAGCAGTACTTC.

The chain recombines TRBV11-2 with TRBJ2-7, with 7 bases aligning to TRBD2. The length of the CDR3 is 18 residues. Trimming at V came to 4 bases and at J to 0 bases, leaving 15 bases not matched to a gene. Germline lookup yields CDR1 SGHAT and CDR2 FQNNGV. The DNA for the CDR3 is TGTGCCAGCAGCTCCGGCGGGTTAGGCAGCGGGATCTCCTACGAGCAGTACTTC. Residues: CASSSGGLGSGISYEQYF.

This CDR3 is CASSPFAGGSYEQYF. DNA of the CDR3: TGTGCCAGCAGTCCCTTTGCAGGGGGCTCCTACGAGCAGTACTTC. This chain uses TRBV9 with TRBJ2-7, with 7 bases fitting TRBD1. This CDR3 is 15 amino acids long. V was pared by 5 bases and J by 0 bases, with 8 bases of the junction left unmatched. Germline loops: CDR1 SGDLS, CDR2 YYNGEE. Together with reference TRBV9 and TRBJ2-7, the CDR3 gives the full variable domain: DSGVTQTPKHLITATGQRVTLRCSPRSGDLSVYWYQQSLDQGLQFLIQYYNGEERAKGNILERFSAQQFPDLHSELNLSSLELGDSALYFCASSPFAGGSYEQYFGPGTRLTVT.

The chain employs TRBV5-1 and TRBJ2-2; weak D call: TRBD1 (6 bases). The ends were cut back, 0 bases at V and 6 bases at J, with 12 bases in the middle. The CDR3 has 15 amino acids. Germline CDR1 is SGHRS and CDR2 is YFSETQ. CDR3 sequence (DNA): TGCGCCAGCAGCTTGGGGACAGATGCCGCCGGGGAGCTGTTTTTT. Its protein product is CASSLGTDAAGELFF.

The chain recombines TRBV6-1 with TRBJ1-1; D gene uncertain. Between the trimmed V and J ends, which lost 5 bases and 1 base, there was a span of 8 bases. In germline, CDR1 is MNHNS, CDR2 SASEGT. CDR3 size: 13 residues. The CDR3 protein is CASSRLRNTEAFF. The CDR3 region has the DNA TGTGCCAGCAGTCGCCTCAGGAACACTGAAGCTTTCTTT.

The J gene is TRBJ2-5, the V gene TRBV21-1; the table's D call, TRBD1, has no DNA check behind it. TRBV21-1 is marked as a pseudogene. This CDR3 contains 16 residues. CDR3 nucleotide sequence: TGTGCCAGCAGCAAAGATGCAGGGACAGGGGGAAAGACCCAGTACTTC. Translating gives CASSKDAGTGGKTQYF.